Given below is one T cell receptor (beta chain) in context. The antigen is not known. This record comes from a study of shared clonotypes between healthy human individuals. Whole-study results and caveats: Naive subsets tended to show greater estimated richness than memory subsets. Non-shared clonotypes were found to have lower generation probabilities than the clonotypes that were shared by all four of the sorted-subset donors.

The length of the CDR3 is 13 residues. Between the trimmed V and J ends, which lost 9 bases and 0 bases, there was a span of 11 bases. Germline V gene sequence: CDR1 WSHSY, CDR2 SAAADI. Measured with immunoSEQ multiplex PCR; TCRdb has only the in-frame clones, and not every one. Among over 2 million clones listed, 85% to 95% were seen once. J is TRBJ1-1 and V is TRBV10-2; D possibly corresponds to TRBD1 (5 bases). This clonotype originated in a man between 18 and 29 years old in good health. Some clones in this sample may be carry-over from other donors' samples. Material for sequencing was naive CD4+ T cells from PBMCs. The subset is: CD45RA+ positively selected. In DNA form, the CDR3 reads TGCGCCAGTACGACAGTCATGAACACTGAAGCTTTCTTT. Translation: CASTTVMNTEAFF.